This T cell receptor (beta chain) was retrieved from a study of PD-1 blockade in classical Hodgkin lymphoma. The germline V gene encodes CDR1 SGHKS and CDR2 YYEKEE (reference sequence). This CDR3 has 14 amino acids. V was cut by 0 bases and J by 5 bases, with 11 bases left in between. Repertoires were generated with immunoSEQ multiplex PCR, while TCRdb's copy carries only in-frame clones and drops some. Of approximately 30,000 clones listed, roughly 78% are singletons. Regarding time point: cycle 4 day 1 (C4D1), after more than five weeks of nivolumab. All patients relapsed after autologous stem cell transplantation, and brentuximab vedotin exposure varied. This clone was seen more than once but under ten times.

Sequenced here: peripheral blood mononuclear cells (PBMCs), sampled before the fourth cycle of nivolumab. The sequence came from a human donor with classical Hodgkin lymphoma. The rearrangement joins TRBV5-5 to TRBJ1-1, with D hard to call. CDR3 amino acids: CASSLGFGGTEAFF. DNA for the CDR3: TGTGCCAGCAGCTTGGGGTTTGGAGGGACTGAAGCTTTCTTT.